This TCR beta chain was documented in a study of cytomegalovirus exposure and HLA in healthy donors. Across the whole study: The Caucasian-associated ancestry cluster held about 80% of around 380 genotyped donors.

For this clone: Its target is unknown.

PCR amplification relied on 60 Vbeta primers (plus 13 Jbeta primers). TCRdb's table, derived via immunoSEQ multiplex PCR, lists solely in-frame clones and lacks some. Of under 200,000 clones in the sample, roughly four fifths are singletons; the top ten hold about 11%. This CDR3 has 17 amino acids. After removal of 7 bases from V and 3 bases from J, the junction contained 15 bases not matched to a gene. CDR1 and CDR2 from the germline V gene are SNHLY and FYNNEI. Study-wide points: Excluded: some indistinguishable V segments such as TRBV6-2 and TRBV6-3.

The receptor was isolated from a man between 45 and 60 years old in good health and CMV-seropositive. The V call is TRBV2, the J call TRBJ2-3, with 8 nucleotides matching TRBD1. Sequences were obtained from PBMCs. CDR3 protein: CASTQWGSTGATDTQYF. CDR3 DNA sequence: TGTGCCAGCACCCAATGGGGGTCGACAGGGGCAACAGATACGCAGTATTTT. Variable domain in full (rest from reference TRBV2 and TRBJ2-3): EPEVTQTPSHQVTQMGQEVILRCVPISNHLYFYWYRQILGQKVEFLVSFYNNEISEKSEIFDDQFSVERPDGSNFTLKIRSTKLEDSAMYFCASTQWGSTGATDTQYFGPGTRLTVL.